These 23 T cell receptor beta chains were all obtained from the same sample, sequenced in a study of cytomegalovirus exposure and HLA in healthy donors. This PCR relied on a set of 60 Vbeta primers and 13 Jbeta primers. Libraries were prepared by immunoSEQ multiplex PCR; TCRdb keeps only in-frame clonotypes and omits some of them. The sample holds fewer than 200,000 clones, over 75% seen once. Sequenced sample: PBMCs. The receptors come from a male donor in good health and CMV-seronegative.

The chain employs TRBV7-8 and TRBJ1-4, with TRBD1 matching over 9 bases. CDR3 length equals 16 residues. The V segment lost 5 bases and the J segment 7 bases; nucleotides outside the gene matches: 11. CDR1 and CDR2 (germline): SGHVS, FQNEAQ. This CDR3 is CASSTNQQGAGEKLFF. The CDR3 coding sequence is TGTGCCAGCAGCACGAACCAACAGGGGGCGGGTGAAAAACTGTTTTTT.

This clone was counted a few times. The chain combines TRBV7-9 with TRBJ2-1; 12 positions match TRBD2. V was clipped by 4 bases and J by 10 bases; unmatched bases: 8. Germline V lookup: CDR1 SEHNR, CDR2 FQNEAQ (reference sequence). The CDR3 is 15 residues long. CDR3 coding DNA: TGTGCCAGCAGCTCCTCTAGCGGGGGGGCCGGAGAGCAGTTCTTC. Translation gives CASSSSSGGAGEQFF.

V is TRBV11-2 and J is TRBJ2-3; 9 nucleotides agree with TRBD2. CDR3 size: 16 residues. Germline V gives CDR1 SGHAT, CDR2 FQNNGV. V trimming: 0 bases; J trimming: 2 bases; junction bases outside the gene matches: 3. CDR3 DNA: TGTGCCAGCAGCTTAGAGCTAGCGGGGTCCACAGATACGCAGTATTTT. This translates into CASSLELAGSTDTQYF.

This rearrangement joins TRBV5-1 to TRBJ1-1; D not certain. Germline V CDR1 and CDR2: SGHRS, YFSETQ. V was pared by 0 bases and J by 6 bases, with 15 bases between. This CDR3 region has 15 residues. This CDR3 reads CASSLGRNSAAEAFF. Here the CDR3 DNA reads TGCGCCAGCAGCTTGGGGCGGAACTCGGCGGCTGAAGCTTTCTTT. The variable domain in full, with the rest retrieved from reference TRBV5-1 and TRBJ1-1, is KAGVTQTPRYLIKTRGQQVTLSCSPISGHRSVSWYQQTPGQGLQFLFEYFSETQRNKGNFPGRFSGRQFSNSRSEMNVSTLELGDSALYLCASSLGRNSAAEAFFGQGTRLTVV.

This clone was recorded once. The chain couples TRBV27 to TRBJ2-1, with 7 bases fitting TRBD1. The V gene's germline CDR1 is MNHEY and CDR2 SMNVEV (reference sequence). The V and J ends lost 6 bases and 6 bases, in that order; junction bases with no gene match: 14. The CDR3 totals 16 residues. This chain's CDR3 is CASSIGPRGMINEQFF. In DNA form, the CDR3 reads TGTGCCAGCAGCATCGGCCCCAGGGGGATGATCAATGAGCAGTTCTTC.

The chain joins TRBV7-9 to TRBJ2-5; D is perhaps TRBD1 (5 bases). The length of the CDR3 is 15 residues. CDR1 is SEHNR, CDR2 FQNEAQ, per germline (reference sequence). The V end lost 3 bases, the J end lost 1 base, and 12 bases lay between the germline ends. The CDR3 nucleotides read TGTGCCAGCAGCTTGACAGAAGGACCCCAAGAGACCCAGTACTTC. It is translated as CASSLTEGPQETQYF.

This chain uses TRBV28 with TRBJ2-5, with 7 bases lining up with TRBD1. CDR3 size: 14 residues. Germline V gene data show CDR1 as MDHEN and CDR2 as SYDVKM. With V trimmed by 3 bases and J by 0 bases, 1 base remained unmatched. For the CDR3, the DNA is TGTGCCAGCAGTTTTCAGGGGGACCAAGAGACCCAGTACTTC. Amino acids: CASSFQGDQETQYF. Drawing the rest from reference TRBV28 and TRBJ2-5, the complete variable domain is DVKVTQSSRYLVKRTGEKVFLECVQDMDHENMFWYRQDPGLGLRLIYFSYDVKMKEKGDIPEGYSVSREKKERFSLILESASTNQTSMYLCASSFQGDQETQYFGPGTRLLVL.

The rearrangement links TRBV7-2 to TRBJ2-5; 8 positions agree with TRBD2. The trim removed 5 bases at V and 6 bases at J, leaving 5 bases unmatched. This CDR3 region has 13 residues. CDR1 and CDR2 (germline): SGHTA, FQGNSA. CDR3 bases: TGTGCCAGCAGCGCGCGGGGGGCCCAGACCCAGTACTTC. This gives the protein CASSARGAQTQYF.

The genes are TRBV9 and TRBJ2-5, with 7 nucleotides matching TRBD2. With V trimmed by 4 bases and J by 5 bases, 14 bases remained unmatched. The germline gives CDR1 SGDLS, CDR2 YYNGEE. The CDR3 length is 16 residues. The CDR3 coding sequence is TGTGCCAGCAGCATTGGGGGGGTGCCCGGCCGGGAGACCCAGTACTTC. This translates into CASSIGGVPGRETQYF.

The chain carries TRBV16 and TRBJ1-2; D gene ambiguous. CDR1 KGHSY and CDR2 FQNENV come from the germline V gene. The CDR3 runs 16 residues. V lost 0 bases, J lost 2 bases, and 13 bases lay in between. The CDR3 DNA sequence: TGTGCCAGCAGCCAATCGAGGTCCACTGGGAACTATGGCTACACCTTC. As protein: CASSQSRSTGNYGYTF.

The chain couples TRBV19 to TRBJ2-7, with D maybe TRBD1 (6 bases). Germline CDR1 LNHDA, CDR2 SQIVND (reference sequence). Between the trimmed V and J ends, which lost 5 bases and 2 bases, there was a span of 16 bases. The CDR3 spans 15 residues. The chain's CDR3 is CASSPPGTYAYEQYF. In DNA form, the CDR3 reads TGTGCCAGTAGTCCCCCCGGGACATACGCCTACGAGCAGTACTTC.

The chain is built from TRBV7-9 and TRBJ1-5; 11 bases line up with TRBD1. Looked up from germline, CDR1 is SEHNR and CDR2 is FQNEAQ (reference sequence). Trimming took 5 bases from V and 1 from J; bases not matched to a gene: 7. The CDR3 is 17 residues long. The CDR3 protein is CASSGTGGDRSNQPQHF. The CDR3 nucleotides read TGTGCCAGCAGCGGGACAGGGGGTGATCGGAGCAATCAGCCCCAGCATTTT.

The chain joins TRBV5-1 to TRBJ1-2; D possibly corresponds to TRBD1 (5 bases). This CDR3 comprises 15 residues. In germline, CDR1 is SGHRS, CDR2 YFSETQ. The ends were cut back, 0 bases at V and 5 bases at J, with 14 bases in the middle. Written as DNA, the CDR3 is TGCGCCAGCAGCTTGGGGGACTCGAATATTTATGGCTACACCTTC. Its protein product is CASSLGDSNIYGYTF.

This chain joins TRBV5-1 and TRBJ2-7, with 8 bases fitting TRBD2. This CDR3 is 14 amino acids long. CDR1 SGHRS and CDR2 YFSETQ come from the germline V gene. V was pared by 0 bases and J by 4 bases, with 3 bases of the junction left unmatched. The CDR3 DNA reads as TGCGCCAGCAGCTTGGTTAGCGGGGTATACGAGCAGTACTTC. Protein sequence: CASSLVSGVYEQYF.

The rearrangement links TRBV4-3 to TRBJ1-4; TRBD1 is a possible D gene (6 bases). CDR3 length: 15 amino acids. Per the germline V gene, CDR1 is LGHNA and CDR2 is YSLEER. Trimming removed 4 bases from V and 2 bases from J, with 11 bases in between. The CDR3 nucleotides are TGCGCCAGCAGCCCTGCGGGGGCTACTAATGAAAAACTGTTTTTT. Encoded protein: CASSPAGATNEKLFF.

The chain is built from TRBV6-4 and TRBJ1-1; unclear D gene. Trimming removed 3 bases at V and 1 base at J, with 6 bases between. The germline V gene encodes CDR1 MRHNA and CDR2 SNTAGT. The CDR3 covers 13 residues. CDR3 sequence (DNA): TGTGCCAGCAGTGAGGCACCGAACACTGAAGCTTTCTTT. This gives the protein CASSEAPNTEAFF.

This sequence joins TRBV5-1 and TRBJ2-1; tentative D call: TRBD1 (6 bases). V lost 3 bases, J lost 4 bases, and 11 bases lay in between. The CDR3 runs 14 residues. The germline gives CDR1 SGHRS, CDR2 YFSETQ. Here the CDR3 reads CASSSGTRYNEQFF. The CDR3 DNA follows: TGCGCCAGCAGCTCCGGGACAAGATACAATGAGCAGTTCTTC.

The genes are TRBV6-5 and TRBJ2-7; 7 bases align to TRBD1. CDR3 length: 15 amino acids. Germline V gene data show CDR1 as MNHEY and CDR2 as SVGAGI. With V trimmed by 2 bases and J by 2 bases, 6 bases remained unmatched. In DNA form, the CDR3 reads TGTGCCAGCAGTTACACGACAGGGTCGACCTACGAGCAGTACTTC. This translates into CASSYTTGSTYEQYF.

V is TRBV29-1 and J is TRBJ1-5, with unresolved D. V lost 4 bases, J lost 1 base, and 11 bases lay in between. In germline, CDR1 is SQVTM, CDR2 ANQGSEA. The CDR3 extends over 14 amino acids. This CDR3 reads CSVGEGSSNQPQHF. CDR3 nucleotides: TGCAGCGTTGGGGAGGGATCCAGCAATCAGCCCCAGCATTTT.

The chain combines TRBV5-1 with TRBJ2-3, with D perhaps matching TRBD2 (6 bases). CDR1 SGHRS and CDR2 YFSETQ come from the germline V gene. This CDR3 comprises 14 residues. Trimming cost V 4 bases and J 3 bases, with 12 bases left between them. The CDR3 nucleotides read TGCGCCAGCAGCCCGGAGCGGGCAACAGATACGCAGTATTTT. As protein: CASSPERATDTQYF.

The gene calls are TRBV29-1 and TRBJ1-1, with D perhaps matching TRBD1 (5 bases). Trimming took 7 bases from V and 0 from J, leaving 12 bases between them. CDR1 and CDR2 (germline): SQVTM, ANQGSEA. The CDR3 contains 13 residues. CDR3 sequence reads: CSARQLLNTEAFF. CDR3 DNA: TGCAGCGCTCGACAGCTTTTGAACACTGAAGCTTTCTTT.

The J gene is TRBJ1-2, the V gene TRBV7-9, with a possible D match to TRBD1 (6 bases). CDR1 is SEHNR, CDR2 FQNEAQ, per germline (reference sequence). V was clipped by 5 bases and J by 4 bases, with 17 bases between them. The CDR3 extends over 15 amino acids. The CDR3 here is CASSRRGGGSYGYTF. DNA of the CDR3: TGTGCCAGCAGCCGGAGAGGGGGTGGGAGCTATGGCTACACCTTC.

This clone came up once. This chain links TRBV11-2 with TRBJ2-3; D not resolved. Trimming removed 6 bases from V and 2 bases from J, with 6 bases in between. CDR3 length: 12 residues. Germline CDR1 reads SGHAT; CDR2 reads FQNNGV. CDR3 coding DNA: TGTGCCAGCAGGTCTAACACAGATACGCAGTATTTT. As protein: CASRSNTDTQYF.